The rows below give T cell receptor beta chains drawn from one sample of a study of blood T cell repertoires in COVID-19. Libraries were prepared by immunoSEQ multiplex PCR; TCRdb keeps only in-frame clonotypes and omits some of them. Altogether some 200,000 clones are present, 86% being singletons, with the ten largest covering approximately 3%. Input material: PBMCs or T cells enriched from blood (not recorded which). Receptors were obtained from a woman aged 45-65 years in a cohort exposed to, infected with or recovered from COVID-19 (not recorded which). The CDR3 runs from the conserved cysteine through the conserved F or W. D genes are given only for firm matches. Clone size is given for some rows only: seen once, a few or many times, or a class if the clone is expanded.

j_call clone_size v_call d_call cdr3_aa cdr3_nt
TRBJ2-3 NA TRBV9 NA CASSAEGSTDTQYF TGTGCCAGCAGCGCGGAGGGAAGCACAGATACGCAGTATTTT
TRBJ2-3 NA TRBV18 TRBD2 CASSLTSGADTQYF TGTGCCAGCTCACTCACTAGCGGGGCTGATACGCAGTATTTT
TRBJ2-1 NA TRBV7-9 NA CASRPSQRANEQFF TGTGCCAGCAGACCCAGCCAGAGGGCCAATGAGCAGTTCTTC
TRBJ2-7 NA TRBV11-1 TRBD1 CASSRGQKVGEQYF TGTGCCAGCAGCCGGGGACAGAAAGTTGGAGAGCAGTACTTC
TRBJ1-6 NA TRBV9 TRBD1 CASSVRDRANSPLHF TGTGCCAGCAGCGTGCGGGACAGGGCAAACTCACCCCTCCACTTT
TRBJ2-5 NA TRBV7-2 TRBD2 CASSSGTSGGPETQYF TGTGCCAGCAGCTCCGGGACTAGCGGGGGACCGGAAACCCAGTACTTC
TRBJ1-5 once TRBV30 NA CAWSVGDQPQHF TGTGCCTGGAGTGTCGGGGATCAGCCCCAGCATTTT
TRBJ1-2 few TRBV7-9 TRBD1 CASSPGTGAYGYTF TGTGCCAGCAGTCCCGGGACAGGGGCCTATGGCTACACCTTC
TRBJ1-2 NA TRBV12-3/TRBV12-4 NA CASRLTHNYGYTF TGTGCCAGCAGGTTGACACACAACTATGGCTACACCTTC
TRBJ1-1 NA TRBV10-3 NA CAISESQGGEAFF TGTGCCATCAGTGAGAGTCAGGGAGGTGAAGCTTTCTTT
TRBJ2-6 NA TRBV6-1 NA CASSVGRTSGANVLTF TGTGCCAGCAGTGTTGGGAGGACCTCTGGGGCCAACGTCCTGACTTTC
TRBJ1-2 NA TRBV30 NA CAWSPHGYTF TGTGCCTGGAGTCCTCATGGCTACACCTTC
TRBJ2-1 once TRBV30 TRBD1 CAWSEGQGYNEQFF TGTGCCTGGAGTGAAGGACAGGGGTACAATGAGCAGTTCTTC
TRBJ1-2 NA TRBV3-1/TRBV3-2 TRBD1 CASSPTGTGILYGYTF TGTGCCAGCAGCCCAACCGGGACAGGGATTTTATATGGCTACACCTTC
TRBJ2-1 NA TRBV27 NA CASSSPYMSYNEQFF TGTGCCAGCAGCTCCCCCTATATGTCCTACAATGAGCAGTTCTTC
TRBJ2-1 NA TRBV4-3 TRBD2 CASSQDTGGAVNEQFF TGCGCCAGCAGCCAAGATACCGGGGGGGCAGTGAATGAGCAGTTCTTC
TRBJ1-1 NA TRBV5-1 NA CASSWGSTGNTEAFF TGCGCCAGCAGCTGGGGCTCGACAGGAAACACTGAAGCTTTCTTT
TRBJ1-3 NA TRBV7-2 TRBD1 CASSSDRAGNTIYF TGTGCCAGCAGCTCAGACAGGGCTGGAAACACCATATATTTT
TRBJ1-5 NA TRBV2 NA CASSEARMNSNQPQHF TGTGCCAGCAGTGAAGCGCGGATGAATAGCAATCAGCCCCAGCATTTT
TRBJ2-2 NA TRBV3-1/TRBV3-2 NA CASSLFRGAGELFF TGTGCCAGCAGCCTTTTCAGGGGGGCCGGGGAGCTGTTTTTT
TRBJ1-6 NA TRBV6-1 NA CASSEAGGNSPLHF TGTGCCAGCAGTGAGGCAGGTGGAAATTCACCCCTCCACTTT
TRBJ1-5 NA TRBV5-1 NA CASSLVGNHSNQPQHF TGCGCCAGCAGCTTGGTTGGCAATCATAGCAATCAGCCCCAGCATTTT
TRBJ1-1 NA TRBV28 NA CASSLYREGGAFF TGTGCCAGCAGTTTATACAGGGAGGGAGGAGCTTTCTTT
TRBJ1-4 NA TRBV3-1/TRBV3-2 NA CASSGAGTTNEKLFF TGTGCCAGCAGTGGTGCCGGGACAACGAATGAAAAACTGTTTTTT